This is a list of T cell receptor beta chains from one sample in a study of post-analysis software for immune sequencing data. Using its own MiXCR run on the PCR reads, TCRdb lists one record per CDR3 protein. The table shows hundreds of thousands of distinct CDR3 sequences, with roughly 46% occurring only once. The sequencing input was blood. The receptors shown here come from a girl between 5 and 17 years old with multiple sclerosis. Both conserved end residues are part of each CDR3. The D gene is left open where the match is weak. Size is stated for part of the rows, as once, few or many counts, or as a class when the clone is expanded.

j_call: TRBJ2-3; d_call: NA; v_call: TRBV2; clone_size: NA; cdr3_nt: TGTGCCAGGTGCGGCGCCACAGATACGCAGTATTTT; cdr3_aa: CARCGATDTQYF
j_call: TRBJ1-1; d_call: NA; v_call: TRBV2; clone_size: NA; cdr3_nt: TGTGCCAGCAGTGAGGGTTCCTTGAACATTGAAGCTTTCTTT; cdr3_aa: CASSEGSLNIEAFF
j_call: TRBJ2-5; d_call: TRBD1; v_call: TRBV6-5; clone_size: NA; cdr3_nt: TGTGCCAGCACCAAGGACAGGGGAGGAGAGACCCAGTACTTC; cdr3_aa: CASTKDRGGETQYF
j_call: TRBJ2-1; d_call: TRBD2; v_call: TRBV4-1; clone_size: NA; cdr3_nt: TGCGCCAGCAGCCCTAGCGGGAGGTCCGGCGGTGAGCAGTTCTTC; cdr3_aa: CASSPSGRSGGEQFF
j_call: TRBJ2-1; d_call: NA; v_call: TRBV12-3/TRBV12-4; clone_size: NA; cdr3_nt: TGTGCCAGCAGTTTACAGGGGTGGGCCTACAATGAGCAGTTCTTC; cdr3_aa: CASSLQGWAYNEQFF
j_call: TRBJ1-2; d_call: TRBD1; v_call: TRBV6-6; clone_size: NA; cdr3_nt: TGTGCCATCAGTTACTCGTCGGGACAGGGTCGTGGCTACACCTTC; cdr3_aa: CAISYSSGQGRGYTF
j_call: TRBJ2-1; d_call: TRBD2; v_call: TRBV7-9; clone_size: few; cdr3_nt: TGTGCCAGCAGCATAGCCGGGACTAGCGGGAATGAGCAGTTCTTC; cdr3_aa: CASSIAGTSGNEQFF
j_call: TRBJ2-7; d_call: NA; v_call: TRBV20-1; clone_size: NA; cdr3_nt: TGCAGTGCTAGAAGTAGCGCGCCCTACGAGCAGTACTTC; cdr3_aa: CSARSSAPYEQYF
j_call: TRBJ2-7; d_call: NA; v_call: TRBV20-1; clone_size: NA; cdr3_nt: TGCAGTGCTCAAATCGGGACAACCCCCTACGAGCAGTACTTC; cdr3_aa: CSAQIGTTPYEQYF
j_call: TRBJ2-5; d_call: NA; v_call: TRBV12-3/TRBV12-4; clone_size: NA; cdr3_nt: TGTGCCAGCAGTCCGGGACACTACGGGCAGTACTTC; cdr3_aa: CASSPGHYGQYF
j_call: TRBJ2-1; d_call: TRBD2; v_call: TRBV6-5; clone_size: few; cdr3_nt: TGTGCCAGCAGTCTTAGCGGGGCCACCATCCGAGATGAGCAGTTCTTC; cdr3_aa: CASSLSGATIRDEQFF
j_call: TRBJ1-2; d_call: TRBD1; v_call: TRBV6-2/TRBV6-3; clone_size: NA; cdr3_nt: TGTGCCAGCAGTCCCCGGGACAGGCCTACTAACTATGGCTACACCTTC; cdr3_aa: CASSPRDRPTNYGYTF
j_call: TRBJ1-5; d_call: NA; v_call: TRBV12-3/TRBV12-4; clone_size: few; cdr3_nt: TGTGCCAGCAGTTTACAATCAGGGGAGAGAAATCAGCCCCAGCATTTT; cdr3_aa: CASSLQSGERNQPQHF
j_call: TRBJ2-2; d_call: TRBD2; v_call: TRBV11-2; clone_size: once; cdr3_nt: TGTGCCAGCAGCTTAGATGTTAGCGGGACCTGGGAGCTGTTTTTT; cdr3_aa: CASSLDVSGTWELFF
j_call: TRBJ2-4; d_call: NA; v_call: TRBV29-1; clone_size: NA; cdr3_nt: TGCAGCGTCGAAAGGGGGAACATTCGGTACTTC; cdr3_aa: CSVERGNIRYF
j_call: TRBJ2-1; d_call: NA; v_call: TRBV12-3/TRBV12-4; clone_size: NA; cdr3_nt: TGTGCCAGCAGTTTATGGCTTACCAATGAGCAGTTCTTC; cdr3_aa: CASSLWLTNEQFF
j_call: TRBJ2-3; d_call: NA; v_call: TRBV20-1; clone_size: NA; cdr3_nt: TGCAGTGCTAGGGTGGGAGAGGTAACAGATACGCAGTATTTT; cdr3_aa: CSARVGEVTDTQYF
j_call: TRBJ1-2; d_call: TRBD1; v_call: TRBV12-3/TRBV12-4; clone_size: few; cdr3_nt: TGTGCCTCCTGGACAGGGGGCGACTATGGCTACACCTTC; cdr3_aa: CASWTGGDYGYTF
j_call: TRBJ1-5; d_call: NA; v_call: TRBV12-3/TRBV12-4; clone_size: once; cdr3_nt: TGTGCCAGCAGTCCCCGTGGGCAGGGTAGCAATCAGCCCCAGCATTTT; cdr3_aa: CASSPRGQGSNQPQHF
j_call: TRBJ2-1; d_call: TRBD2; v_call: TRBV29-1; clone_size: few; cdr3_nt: TGCAGCGGGACTAGCGAAGTTTACAATGAGCAGTTCTTC; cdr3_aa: CSGTSEVYNEQFF
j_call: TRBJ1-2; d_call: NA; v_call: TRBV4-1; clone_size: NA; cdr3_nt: TGCGCCAGCAGCACAGGACAGTTAAAGGGAGGCTACACCTTC; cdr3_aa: CASSTGQLKGGYTF
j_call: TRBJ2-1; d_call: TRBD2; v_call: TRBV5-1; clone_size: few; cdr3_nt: TGCGCCAGCAGCATTGGGACTAGCGGGCCCAGGGATGAGCAGTTCTTC; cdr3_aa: CASSIGTSGPRDEQFF
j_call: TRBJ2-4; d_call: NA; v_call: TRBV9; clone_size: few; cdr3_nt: TGTGCCAGCAGGGGCACCAAAAACATTCAGTACTTC; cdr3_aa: CASRGTKNIQYF
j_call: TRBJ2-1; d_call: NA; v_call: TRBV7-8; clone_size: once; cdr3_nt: TGTGCCAGCAGCACCGTAGGGGCGGCCTCCGGCAATGAGCAGTTCTTC; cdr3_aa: CASSTVGAASGNEQFF
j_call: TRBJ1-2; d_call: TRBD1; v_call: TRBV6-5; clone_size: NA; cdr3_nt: TGTGCCAGCAGTTATAAACAGGGGGCGCGAGGCTACACCTTC; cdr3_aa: CASSYKQGARGYTF
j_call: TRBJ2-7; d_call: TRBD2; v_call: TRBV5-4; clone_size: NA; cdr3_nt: TGTGCCAGCAGCTGGGAGGCGGGAGCCAATGAGCAGTACTTC; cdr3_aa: CASSWEAGANEQYF
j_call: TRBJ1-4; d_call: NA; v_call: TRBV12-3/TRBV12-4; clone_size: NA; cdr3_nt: TGTGCCAGCAGCCTTCCTTTGACAAGGGGCACAGGGAGTAATGAAAAACTGTTTTTT; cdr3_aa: CASSLPLTRGTGSNEKLFF
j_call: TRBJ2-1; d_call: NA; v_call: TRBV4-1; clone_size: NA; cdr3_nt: TGCGCCAGCAGCCAACCCCACCGAGGGGGGGGGCATGAGCAGTTCTTC; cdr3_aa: CASSQPHRGGGHEQFF
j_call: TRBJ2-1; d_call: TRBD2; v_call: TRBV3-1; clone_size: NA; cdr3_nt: TGTGCCAGCAGCTCGGCAACGGCTAGCGGGAGGGGTGAGCAGTTCTTC; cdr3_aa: CASSSATASGRGEQFF
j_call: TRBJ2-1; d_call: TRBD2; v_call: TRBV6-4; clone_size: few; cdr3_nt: TGTGCCAGCAGTGACCCTGGGACTAGCAATGAGCAGTTCTTC; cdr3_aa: CASSDPGTSNEQFF
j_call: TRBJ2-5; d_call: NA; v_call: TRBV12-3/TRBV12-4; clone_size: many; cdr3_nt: TGTGCCAGCAGTTTATTTGAGACCCAGTACTTC; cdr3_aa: CASSLFETQYF
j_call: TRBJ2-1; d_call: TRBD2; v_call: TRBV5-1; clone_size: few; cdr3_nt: TGCGCCAGCAGCGAACTAGCGGGGGTCAATGAGCAGTTCTTC; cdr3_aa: CASSELAGVNEQFF
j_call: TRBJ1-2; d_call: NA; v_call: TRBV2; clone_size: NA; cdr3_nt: TGTGCCAGCCAAGACAGAGTAGCTAACTATGGCTACACCTTC; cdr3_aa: CASQDRVANYGYTF
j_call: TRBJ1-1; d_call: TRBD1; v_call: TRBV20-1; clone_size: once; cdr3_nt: TGCAGCGCTAGGGGAACAGGGGGGGGGACTGAAGCTTTCTTT; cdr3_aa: CSARGTGGGTEAFF
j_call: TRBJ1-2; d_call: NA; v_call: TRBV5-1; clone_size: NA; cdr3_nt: TGCGCCAGCAGCGCCCAGGCCTCCGATGGCTACACCTTC; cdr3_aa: CASSAQASDGYTF
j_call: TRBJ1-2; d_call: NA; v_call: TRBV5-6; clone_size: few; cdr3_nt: TGTGCCAGCAACTTGGGTCGGGACCCAGACTATGGCTACACCTTC; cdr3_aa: CASNLGRDPDYGYTF
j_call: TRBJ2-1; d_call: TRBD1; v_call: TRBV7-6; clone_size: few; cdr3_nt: TGTGCCAGCAGCCTCATGATTGGGGACAGGATCTACAATGAGCAGTTCTTC; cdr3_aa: CASSLMIGDRIYNEQFF
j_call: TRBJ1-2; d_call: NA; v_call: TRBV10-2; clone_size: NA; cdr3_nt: TGCGCCAGCAGTCAAGGGGGGACCCGCTATGGCTACACCTTC; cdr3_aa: CASSQGGTRYGYTF
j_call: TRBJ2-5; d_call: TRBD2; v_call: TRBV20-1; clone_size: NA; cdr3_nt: TGCAGTGCTATACAGCCGGGAGGGAGCAAAGAGACCCAGTACTTC; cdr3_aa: CSAIQPGGSKETQYF
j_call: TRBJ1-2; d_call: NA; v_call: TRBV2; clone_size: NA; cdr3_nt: TGTGCCAGCACCCAGGGCCCTCGGAACTATGGCTACACCTTC; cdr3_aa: CASTQGPRNYGYTF
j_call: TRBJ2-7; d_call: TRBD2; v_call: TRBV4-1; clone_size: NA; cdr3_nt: TGCGCCAGCAGCCCCGTGGAGACTAGCGCTTACGAGCAGTACTTC; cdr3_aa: CASSPVETSAYEQYF
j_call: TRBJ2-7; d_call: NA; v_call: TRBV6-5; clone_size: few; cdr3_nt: TGTGCCAGCAGTTATCAGGGACCAACCTACGAGCAGTACTTC; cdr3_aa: CASSYQGPTYEQYF
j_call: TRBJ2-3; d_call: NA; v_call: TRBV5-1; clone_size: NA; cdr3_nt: TGCGCCAGCAACCGGGACCCTACAGATACGCAGTATTTT; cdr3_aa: CASNRDPTDTQYF
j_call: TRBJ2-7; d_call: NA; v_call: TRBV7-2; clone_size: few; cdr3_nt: TGTGCCAGCAGCTTGATGGGGCAAAGGTATGACGAGCAGTACTTC; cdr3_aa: CASSLMGQRYDEQYF
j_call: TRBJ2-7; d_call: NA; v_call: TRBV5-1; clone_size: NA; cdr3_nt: TGCGCCAGCAGCTTGCCCGGGAACTCCTACGAGCAGTACTTC; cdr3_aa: CASSLPGNSYEQYF